This section outlines one TCR beta chain sequence together with its context. This sample was taken from a study of blood T cell repertoires in COVID-19. On the study more broadly: Recovery among Cohort 3 donors was established by two negative PCRs, clearance, or symptom resolution. Researchers got acute and convalescent COVID-19 samples from the United States, Italy and Spain.

Per the authors' pipeline: Quantification of nucleated cells was approximated via reference gene primer amplification. Sequenced by immunoSEQ multiplex PCR; TCRdb stores in-frame clones only, minus some. The V and J calls and clone size come from that table; D and trimming were worked out from the DNA. The data show more than 200,000 clones, 80% to 90% seen once. The CDR3 spans 15 residues. V was trimmed by 0 bases and J by 5 bases, leaving 12 bases between them. Germline assignment: CDR1 SGDLS and CDR2 YYNGEE. V usage is TRBV9 and J usage is TRBJ2-1; the D gene is possibly TRBD1 (6 bases). Input material: PBMCs or T cells enriched from blood (not recorded which). This receptor was taken from a man younger than 40 in a cohort exposed to, infected with or recovered from COVID-19 (not recorded which). The CDR3, as DNA: TGTGCCAGCAGCGTAGTTGTAGGGGGAAACAATGAGCAGTTCTTC. Translated: CASSVVVGGNNEQFF.